The 12 T cell receptor beta chains in this list originate from one sample, sequenced in a study of blood T cell repertoires in COVID-19. Here immunoSEQ multiplex PCR was the method, and the copy in TCRdb shows in-frame clones only, minus some. There are 90,000 to 100,000 clones in the sample; roughly 85% occur only once, and around 39% lies in the top ten. Sequenced sample: peripheral blood. All receptors derive from an elderly man with acute or convalescent COVID-19.

The chain recombines TRBV7-3 with TRBJ1-1, with a weak D call TRBD1 (5 bases). The CDR3 spans 13 residues. V shed 4 bases and J shed 11 bases, with 17 bases lying between them. Germline CDR1 and CDR2: SGHTA and FQGTGA. CDR3 bases: TGTGCCAGCAGCTCCTCGGGGGAACCGGGTGCTTTCTTT. Protein: CASSSSGEPGAFF.

The V call is TRBV19, the J call TRBJ2-6; the match to TRBD1 covers 10 bases. V lost 2 bases and J lost 0; bases outside the gene matches: 4. The CDR3 has 18 amino acids. Germline CDR1 and CDR2: LNHDA and SQIVND (reference sequence). CDR3 bases: TGTGCCAGTAGTATAAAGACAGGGGGCGCCTCTGGGGCCAACGTCCTGACTTTC. This sequence encodes CASSIKTGGASGANVLTF.

The chain carries TRBV3-1 (or the pseudogene TRBV3-2) and TRBJ2-7; 7 bases map to TRBD2. CDR1 and CDR2 from the germline V gene are LGHDT and YNNKEL (reference sequence). The CDR3 covers 15 residues. The trim removed 1 base at V and 0 bases at J, leaving 3 bases unmatched. CDR3 loop: CASSQGERGSYEQYF. CDR3 nucleotides: TGTGCCAGCAGCCAAGGGGAGCGGGGCTCCTACGAGCAGTACTTC.

The rearrangement joins TRBV18 to TRBJ1-2, with 12 bases identical to TRBD1. V gave up 1 base and J gave up 4 bases; unmatched junction bases: 10. Germline CDR1 KGHSH, CDR2 LQKENI. The CDR3 is 18 residues long. The CDR3 reads CASSPLSGTGGEIYGYTF. DNA of the CDR3: TGTGCCAGCTCACCACTGAGTGGGACAGGGGGCGAGATCTATGGCTACACCTTC.

This clone was detected only once. This sequence joins TRBV6-1 and TRBJ2-2; TRBD1 matches at 9 bases. This CDR3 has 16 amino acids. The V gene end was trimmed by 4 bases and the J gene end by 4 bases; junction bases not matched to a gene: 7. The germline V gene has CDR1 MNHNS and CDR2 SASEGT. For the CDR3, the DNA is TGTGCCAGCAGTGGATCCGGGACAGGGCTCACCGGGGAGCTGTTTTTT. Its protein is CASSGSGTGLTGELFF.

The V call is TRBV11-2, the J call TRBJ2-7, with 13 bases aligning to TRBD2. From germline, CDR1 is SGHAT and CDR2 FQNNGV. This CDR3 is 17 amino acids long. The V segment lost 0 bases and the J segment 3 bases; nucleotides outside the gene matches: 5. CDR3 region: CASSLDLRTSGSYEQYF. In DNA form, the CDR3 reads TGTGCCAGCAGCTTAGACCTCCGGACTAGCGGGAGCTACGAGCAGTACTTC.

The chain couples TRBV24-1 to TRBJ2-5; 7 bases map to TRBD2. In germline, CDR1 is KGHDR, CDR2 SFDVKD. The trim removed 6 bases at V and 5 bases at J, leaving 2 bases unmatched. The CDR3 consists of 12 residues. CDR3 loop: CATSLGGETQYF. The CDR3 DNA reads as TGTGCCACCAGTCTGGGAGGGGAGACCCAGTACTTC.

This clone is classed as medium-sized. The rearrangement joins TRBV10-3 to TRBJ2-5; weak D call: TRBD2 (5 bases). Germline loops: CDR1 ENHRY, CDR2 SYGVKD. This CDR3 comprises 16 residues. The V end lost 0 bases, the J end lost 2 bases, and 13 bases lay between the germline ends. DNA for the CDR3: TGTGCCATCAGTGAGTCCCGGGAAGGAAAGCAAGAGACCCAGTACTTC. Amino acids: CAISESREGKQETQYF.

This chain links TRBV6-1 with TRBJ1-2; D gene uncertain. Per the germline V gene, CDR1 is MNHNS and CDR2 is SASEGT. V lost 2 bases, J lost 7 bases, and 14 bases lay in between. The CDR3 runs to 14 residues. For the CDR3, the DNA is TGTGCCAGCAGTGAAACGGTGCAAGGAGGTGGCTACACCTTC. Translated, it gives CASSETVQGGGYTF.

The CDR3: CAIRGTGGPSEPQHF. In DNA form, the CDR3 reads TGTGCCATCCGAGGTACGGGGGGCCCTTCGGAGCCCCAGCATTTT. This chain uses TRBV10-3 with TRBJ1-5; D might be TRBD1 (6 bases). The V gene lost 8 bases and the J gene lost 8 bases, with 22 bases spanning the gap. The length of the CDR3 is 15 residues. The germline V gene has CDR1 ENHRY and CDR2 SYGVKD.

The chain joins TRBV19 to TRBJ2-1; 12 positions agree with TRBD1. V dropped 7 bases and J dropped 6; count of bases not matched to a gene: 13. Germline values: CDR1 LNHDA, CDR2 SQIVND (reference sequence). The CDR3 spans 17 residues. The DNA for the CDR3 is TGTGCCAGTACCAACCCGGGCGGGACAGGGGGCATCAATGAGCAGTTCTTC. Translating gives CASTNPGGTGGINEQFF.

This rearrangement joins TRBV27 to TRBJ1-3, with D perhaps matching TRBD1 (5 bases). Per germline, CDR1 MNHEY and CDR2 SMNVEV (reference sequence). The CDR3 runs to 15 residues. V was cut by 6 bases and J by 4 bases, with 16 bases left in between. CDR3 DNA: TGTGCCAGCAGCCATCGCGCAGGGTTGGGAAACACCATATATTTT. This gives the protein CASSHRAGLGNTIYF.